This T cell receptor beta chain was found in a study of blood T cell repertoires in COVID-19. Looking at the study overall: Nucleic acid was either cDNA or gDNA, and it came from T cells, B-cell-depleted T cells, or PBMCs.

V trimming: 6 bases; J trimming: 2 bases; junction bases outside the gene matches: 4. This CDR3 is 15 amino acids long. Germline V CDR1 and CDR2: MNHEY, SVGAGI. This table comes from immunoSEQ multiplex PCR, and its TCRdb copy is limited to in-frame clones, with some not included. The sample includes 150,000 to 200,000 clones, 80% to 90% of them seen just once. Sample: PBMCs or T cells enriched from blood (not recorded which). The chain combines TRBV6-5 with TRBJ1-5, with 10 bases that match TRBD1. This TCR was sampled from a woman aged 40 to 55 with acute COVID-19. In DNA, the CDR3 is TGTGCCAGCAGCAAAGGGACAGGGGGCAATCAGCCCCAGCATTTT. Protein: CASSKGTGGNQPQHF.